This note documents a single T cell receptor beta chain sequence. The data belong to a study of T cells in Graves' hyperthyroidism and ophthalmopathy. The CDR3 runs 17 residues. CDR1 and CDR2 (germline): MNHEY, SMNVEV (reference sequence). After removal of 3 bases from V and 1 base from J, the junction contained 2 bases not matched to a gene. Amplification yielded TCR beta CDR3 regions, with RNA transcripts as the source. First-round RT-PCR of the TCR CDR3 relied on the HTBI primer set. TCRdb reprocessed the multiplex PCR reads via MiXCR and lists one record per CDR3 protein. The repertoire includes hundreds of thousands of distinct CDR3 sequences, around 24% of them detected once, and approximately 11% sits in the top ten.

This TCR came from a woman in her twenties or thirties with Graves' ophthalmopathy. Sequenced input: blood. The chain is built from TRBV27 and TRBJ2-2, with 13 bases identical to TRBD2. CDR3 DNA: TGTGCCAGCAGTTTGACTAGCGGGGGGCTGAACACCGGGGAGCTGTTTTTT. It encodes CASSLTSGGLNTGELFF.